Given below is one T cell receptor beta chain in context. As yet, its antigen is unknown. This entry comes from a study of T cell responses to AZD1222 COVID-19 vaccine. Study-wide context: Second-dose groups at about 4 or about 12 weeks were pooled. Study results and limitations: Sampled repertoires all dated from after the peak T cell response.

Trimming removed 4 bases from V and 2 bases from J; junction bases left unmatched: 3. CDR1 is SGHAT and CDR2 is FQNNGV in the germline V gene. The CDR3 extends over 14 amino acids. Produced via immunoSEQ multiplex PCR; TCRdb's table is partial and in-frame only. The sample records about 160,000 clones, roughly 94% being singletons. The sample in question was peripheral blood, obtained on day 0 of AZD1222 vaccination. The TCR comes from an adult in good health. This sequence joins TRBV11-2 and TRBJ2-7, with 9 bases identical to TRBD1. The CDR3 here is CASSWGDRAYEQYV. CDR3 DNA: TGTGCCAGCAGCTGGGGGGACAGGGCCTACGAGCAGTACGTC.